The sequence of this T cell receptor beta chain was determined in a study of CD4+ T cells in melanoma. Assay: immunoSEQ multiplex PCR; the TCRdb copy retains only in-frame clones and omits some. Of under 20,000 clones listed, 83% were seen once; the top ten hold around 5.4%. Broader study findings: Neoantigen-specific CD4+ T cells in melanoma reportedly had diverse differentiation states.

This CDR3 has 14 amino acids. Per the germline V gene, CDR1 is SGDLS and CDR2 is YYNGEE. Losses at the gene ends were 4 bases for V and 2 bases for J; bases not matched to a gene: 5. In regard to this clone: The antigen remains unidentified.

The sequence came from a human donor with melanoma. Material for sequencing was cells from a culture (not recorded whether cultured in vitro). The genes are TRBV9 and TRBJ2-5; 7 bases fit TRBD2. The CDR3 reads CASSTVGGQETQYF. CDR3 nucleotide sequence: TGTGCCAGCAGCACGGTGGGGGGGCAAGAGACCCAGTACTTC.